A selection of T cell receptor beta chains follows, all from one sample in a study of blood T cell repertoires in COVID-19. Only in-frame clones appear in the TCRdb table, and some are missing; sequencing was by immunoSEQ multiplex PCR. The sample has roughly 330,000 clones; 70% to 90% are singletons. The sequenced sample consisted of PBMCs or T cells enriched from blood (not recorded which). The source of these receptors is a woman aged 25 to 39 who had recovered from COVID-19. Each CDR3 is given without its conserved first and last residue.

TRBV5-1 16 ASSSGTPGLAGDNEQF
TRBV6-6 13 ASSYSKGGDETQY
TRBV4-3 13 ASSQDPAGSEKLF
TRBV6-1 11 ASSDRDRAGYT
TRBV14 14 ASSQKGQGNINEQF
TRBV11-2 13 ASSFRAAGTGELF
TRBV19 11 ASSMVAGLEAF
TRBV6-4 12 ASSVDRTNTEAF
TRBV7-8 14 ASSNRGGSSGNTIY
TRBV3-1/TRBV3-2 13 ASSQRAGLRLRAF
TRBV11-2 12 ASSSAGWSEKLF
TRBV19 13 ASRSSGSSTDTQY
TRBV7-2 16 ASSLRQRAFSMNTEAF
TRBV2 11 ASSEGQGRGYT
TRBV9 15 ASSASGTSGVTDTQY
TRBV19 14 ASSILGGNSNQPQH
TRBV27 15 ASSLAATRGFSYEQY